This TCR beta chain was found in a study of blood T cell repertoires in COVID-19. TCRdb's copy holds only in-frame clones and misses some; the assay was immunoSEQ multiplex PCR. The sample has over 150,000 clones; roughly 86% are singletons. CDR1 and CDR2 from the germline V gene are KGHDR and SFDVKD. The CDR3 covers 15 residues. V was cut by 4 bases and J by 0 bases, with 10 bases left in between. V usage is TRBV24-1 and J usage is TRBJ2-3; a possible D gene is TRBD1 (5 bases). This receptor was taken from a woman over 75 with COVID-19, enrolled during active disease. The material sequenced was peripheral blood. CDR3: CATSDRQLSTDTQYF. The CDR3, as DNA: TGTGCCACCAGTGACAGACAGCTTAGCACAGATACGCAGTATTTT.